Listed below are T cell receptor beta chains from one sample, sequenced in a study of shared clonotypes between healthy human individuals. Generated by immunoSEQ multiplex PCR, the TCRdb table keeps only in-frame clones and is missing some. The sample shows under 1,100,000 clones, 65% to 80% of them seen only once. Sequenced input: memory CD4+ T cells sorted from blood. These receptors came from a man between 18 and 35 years old in good health. Both conserved end residues are part of each CDR3. The D gene is left open where the match is weak. Size tells how often a clone was seen (once, few, many) or the class of an expanded clone, and some rows leave it out.

d_call	j_call	v_call	clone_size	cdr3_nt	cdr3_aa
.	TRBJ2-5	TRBV2	once	TGTGCCAGCAGTGGGGGAGAACAAGAGACCCAGTACTTC	CASSGGEQETQYF
.	TRBJ2-4	TRBV12-5	.	TGTGCTAGTGGTTTGGTAGCGGGAGCCAAAAACATTCAGTACTTC	CASGLVAGAKNIQYF
.	TRBJ2-5	TRBV9	once	TGTGCCAGCAGCGTAGGGGGTCTCCAAGAGACCCAGTACTTC	CASSVGGLQETQYF
.	TRBJ2-2	TRBV7-7	.	TGTGCTAGCAGGCGGGACTTCTACACCGGGGAGCTGTTTTTT	CASRRDFYTGELFF
.	TRBJ2-1	TRBV12-5	.	TGTGCTAGTGGTTTGGACAATGAGCAGTTCTTC	CASGLDNEQFF
.	TRBJ2-7	TRBV4-2	.	TGTGCCAGCAGCCAGTTCGATCGGGGGTCCTACGAGCAGTACTTC	CASSQFDRGSYEQYF
.	TRBJ1-4	TRBV14	.	TGTGCCAGCAGCCAAAGGCCCGGTAAAGGGGATGAAAAACTGTTTTTT	CASSQRPGKGDEKLFF
TRBD1	TRBJ2-7	TRBV29-1	.	TGCAGCGTGGAAGACAGGGTAAGGGGGGAGCAGTACTTC	CSVEDRVRGEQYF
.	TRBJ2-7	TRBV9	once	TGTGCCAGGATCGCTGAAGACCAGTCCTACGAGCAGTACTTC	CARIAEDQSYEQYF
.	TRBJ2-7	TRBV21-1	.	TGTGCCAGCAGCAAATTGATGACCCACGGGACTAGCGGGAACTACGAGCAGTACTTC	CASSKLMTHGTSGNYEQYF
TRBD1	TRBJ1-2	TRBV28	.	TGTGCCAGCAGTTTATCCGACAGGGTTGGTGGCTACACCTTC	CASSLSDRVGGYTF
TRBD2	TRBJ2-1	TRBV4-3	.	TGCGCCAGCAGCCAAGACGCGGATAGCGGGAATTATGAGCAGTTCTTC	CASSQDADSGNYEQFF
.	TRBJ1-1	TRBV5-1	.	TGCGCCAGCAGTCAGGGGTTGAACACTGAAGCTTTCTTT	CASSQGLNTEAFF
.	TRBJ2-1	TRBV28	.	TGTGCCAGCAGTTTAGGCTTGAAAGTTACCAATGAGCAGTTCTTC	CASSLGLKVTNEQFF
TRBD2	TRBJ2-3	TRBV6-5	.	TGTGCCAGCAGGCACACTAGCGGGAGCACAGATACGCAGTATTTT	CASRHTSGSTDTQYF
TRBD2	TRBJ2-3	TRBV5-1	.	TGCGCCAGCAGCTTGGTGGGACTACTACTTAACACAGATACGCAGTATTTT	CASSLVGLLLNTDTQYF
TRBD2	TRBJ2-2	TRBV5-1	.	TGCGCCAGCAGGCTAGCGGGGGCCGAGAACACCGGGGAGCTGTTTTTT	CASRLAGAENTGELFF
.	TRBJ1-1	TRBV9	.	TGTGCCAGCAGCGTAGTCGTCGGGGGCAATGCTTTCTTT	CASSVVVGGNAFF
.	TRBJ2-2	TRBV6-5	.	TGTGCCAGCAGTTCCCCGGGGGTTAGCGCTTCCGGGGAGCTGTTTTTT	CASSSPGVSASGELFF
.	TRBJ1-4	TRBV9	.	TGTGCCAGCAGCGTAGGCCCGGGGACTAATGAAAAACTGTTTTTT	CASSVGPGTNEKLFF
.	TRBJ2-7	TRBV7-2	.	TGTGCCAGCAGCGCCACAGGTCTAGGGCAGTACTTC	CASSATGLGQYF
.	TRBJ1-3	TRBV11-2	.	TGTGCCAGCAGCTTGTCTGAAGGAAACACCATATATTTT	CASSLSEGNTIYF
.	TRBJ2-2	TRBV6-5	few	TGTGCCACCACGGACCCCAACACCGGGGAGCTGTTTTTT	CATTDPNTGELFF
TRBD1	TRBJ2-2	TRBV12-5	.	TGTGCTAGTGGTTTGCCGGGACAGGGCGGGGAGCTGTTTTTT	CASGLPGQGGELFF
TRBD1	TRBJ1-4	TRBV2	.	TGTGCCAGCAGGGCGGACAGGGGAGGTGAAAAACTGTTTTTT	CASRADRGGEKLFF
TRBD2	TRBJ2-3	TRBV28	.	TGTGCCAGCAGTTCCGGGACTAGCGGGAGGGCTAACACAGATACGCAGTATTTT	CASSSGTSGRANTDTQYF
.	TRBJ1-4	TRBV28	.	TGTGCCAGCAGTTCCCTCTGGACAACAACTAATGAAAAACTGTTTTTT	CASSSLWTTTNEKLFF
.	TRBJ1-1	TRBV10-3	.	TGTGCCTCGCGGGAGGGGATGAACACTGAAGCTTTCTTT	CASREGMNTEAFF
TRBD2	TRBJ2-1	TRBV7-9	.	TGTGCCAGCAGCCGCGCCCGACTAGCGGGAAGCTCCTACAATGAGCAGTTCTTC	CASSRARLAGSSYNEQFF